This T cell receptor (beta chain) originates from a study of OX40 agonist ivuxolimab in advanced cancers. For the wider study: Ivuxolimab was an agonistic, fully human IgG2 monoclonal antibody directed against OX40 (CD134), a costimulatory receptor. Intravenous ivuxolimab was administered to patients every 2 weeks at six dose levels: 0.01, 0.1, 0.3, 1.5, 3 and 10 mg/kg. Among the roughly 52 dose-escalation patients, around 20 had hepatocellular carcinoma, approximately 15 melanoma, 9 renal cell carcinoma and 9 head and neck cancer. In the dose-escalation cohort, roughly 80% of patients were male, and the mean age was approximately 60 years, with a range of about 23 to 85. Prior anti-PD-1, anti-PD-L1 or anti-CTLA-4 therapy was permitted, and about 40% of dose-escalation patients had received checkpoint inhibitors. Partial responses occurred in three dose-escalation patients, of whom one had hepatocellular carcinoma and two had cutaneous melanoma. Peripheral TCRbeta sequencing was intended to test whether TCR sequence diversity was altered and clonal T-cell expansion was caused by ivuxolimab. The paper describes the monotherapy dose-escalation part (N ≈ 51 patients) of the phase I trial of ivuxolimab. Broader findings and caveats from the paper: In the 0.1-3.0 mg/kg groups, partial responders had among the lowest normalized peripheral clonal expansion, particularly in CD8+ T cells. Low levels of normalized T-cell clonal expansion were also seen in some patients who did not respond. Clonal expansion of both CD4+ and CD8+ blood T cells was observed from baseline to week 6 at doses 0.1 to 3.0 mg/kg. After ivuxolimab, expanded clones were on average more numerous among CD8+ T cells than among CD4+ T cells. Antigen specificity was not determined for the clonally expanded peripheral T cells.

Patients with autoimmune disease history or receiving systemic immunosuppression were excluded from the trial. In every dose cohort, peripheral blood was drawn for TCR sequencing at baseline, cycle 4 day 1, and cycle 7 day 1. The samples were taken from a phase I, first-in-human, multicenter, open-label dose-escalation trial of ivuxolimab. The trial enrolled adults with locally advanced or metastatic head and neck squamous cell, hepatocellular, melanoma or renal cell carcinoma. Before TCR sequencing, CD4+ T cells and CD8+ T cells were sorted from peripheral blood as separate populations. The CDR3 runs 13 residues from the cysteine to the phenylalanine. Only the CDR3 DNA is retained, 39 bases long and in frame from the first base. Based on the germline V gene, the CDR1 and CDR2 sequences are MDHEN and SYDVKM. The V and J ends are trimmed by 3 bases and 8 bases, leaving 13 bases between them. A note on this clone: It has no known antigen specificity. No base quality values were provided; no much bigger clone lies one nucleotide off.

To sequence the TCRbeta CDR3 region, genomic DNA was isolated from the sorted cells. The immunoSEQ Assay was used for sequencing of TCRbeta CDR3 regions. TCRdb carries this immuneACCESS record with in-frame sequences only. Its versions omit some clonotypes, under half of them owing to an unresolved V gene in the studies checked, with the rest unexplained. Across this sample there are about 93,000 clones, with 89% seen only once. The ten largest clones represent under 0.35% of the sample. This clonotype was obtained from an adult with an advanced solid tumor such as melanoma, head and neck, liver or kidney cancer. Recombination connected TRBV28 to TRBJ1-1; the D segment cannot be called with confidence. The source material was CD4+ or CD8+ T cells sorted from blood, sampled in a trial of the OX40 agonist ivuxolimab. The nucleotide sequence reads TGTGCCAGCAGTTTTTCAGTTGTGGTGGAAGCTTTCTTT. Translated, it gives CASSFSVVVEAFF. Joined to the reference TRBV28 and TRBJ1-1 proteins, this CDR3 gives the full variable domain: DVKVTQSSRYLVKRTGEKVFLECVQDMDHENMFWYRQDPGLGLRLIYFSYDVKMKEKGDIPEGYSVSREKKERFSLILESASTNQTSMYLCASSFSVVVEAFFGQGTRLTVV.